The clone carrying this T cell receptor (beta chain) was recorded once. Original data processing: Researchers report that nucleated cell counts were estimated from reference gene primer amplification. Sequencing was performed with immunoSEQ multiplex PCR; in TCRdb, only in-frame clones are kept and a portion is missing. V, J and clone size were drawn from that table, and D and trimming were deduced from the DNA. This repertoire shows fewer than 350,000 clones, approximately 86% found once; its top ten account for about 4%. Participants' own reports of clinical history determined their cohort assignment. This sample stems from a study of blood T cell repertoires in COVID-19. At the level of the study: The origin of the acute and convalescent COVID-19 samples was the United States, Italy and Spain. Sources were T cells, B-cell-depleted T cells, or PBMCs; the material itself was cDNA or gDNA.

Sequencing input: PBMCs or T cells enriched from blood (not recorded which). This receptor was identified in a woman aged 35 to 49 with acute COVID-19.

The DNA for the CDR3 is TGTGCCAGCAGCTCCGGGCGGGCTAGCGGAGCCACAGATACGCAGTATTTT. Residues: CASSSGRASGATDTQYF. The rearrangement joins TRBV9 to TRBJ2-3; 7 bases align to TRBD2. This CDR3 is built from 17 residues. Germline CDR1 and CDR2: SGDLS and YYNGEE. J was trimmed by 2 bases and V by 4 bases; bases with no gene match: 13.